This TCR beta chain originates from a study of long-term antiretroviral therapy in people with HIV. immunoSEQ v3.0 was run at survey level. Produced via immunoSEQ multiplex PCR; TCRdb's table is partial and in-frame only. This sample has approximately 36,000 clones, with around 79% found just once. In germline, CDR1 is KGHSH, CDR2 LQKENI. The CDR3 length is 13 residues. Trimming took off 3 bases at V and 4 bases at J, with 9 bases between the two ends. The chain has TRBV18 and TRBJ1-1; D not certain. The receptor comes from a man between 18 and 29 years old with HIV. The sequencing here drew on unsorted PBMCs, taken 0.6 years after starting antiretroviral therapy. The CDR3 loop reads CASSPDGFTEAFF. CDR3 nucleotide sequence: TGTGCCAGCTCACCCGACGGATTCACTGAAGCTTTCTTT.